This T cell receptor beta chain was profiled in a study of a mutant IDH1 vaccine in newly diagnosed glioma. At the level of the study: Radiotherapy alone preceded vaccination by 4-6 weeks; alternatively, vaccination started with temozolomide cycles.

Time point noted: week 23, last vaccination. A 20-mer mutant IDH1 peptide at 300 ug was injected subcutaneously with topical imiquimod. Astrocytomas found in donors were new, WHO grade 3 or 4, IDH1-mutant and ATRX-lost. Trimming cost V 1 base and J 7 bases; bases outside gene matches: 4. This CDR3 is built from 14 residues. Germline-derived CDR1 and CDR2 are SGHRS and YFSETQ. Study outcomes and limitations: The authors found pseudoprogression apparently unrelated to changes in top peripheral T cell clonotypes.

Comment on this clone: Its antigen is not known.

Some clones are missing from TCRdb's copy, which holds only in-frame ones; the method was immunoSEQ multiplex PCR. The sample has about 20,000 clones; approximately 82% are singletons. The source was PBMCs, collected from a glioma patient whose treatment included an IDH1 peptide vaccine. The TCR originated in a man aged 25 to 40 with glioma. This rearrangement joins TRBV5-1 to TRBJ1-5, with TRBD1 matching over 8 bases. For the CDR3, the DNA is TGCGCCAGCAGCTTGACGCCAGGGGGCCAGCCCCAGCATTTT. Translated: CASSLTPGGQPQHF.